This T cell receptor (beta chain) came from a study of cytomegalovirus exposure and HLA in healthy donors. Study findings and constraints: Per published accounts, TCR beta sequences correctly predicted the HLA-A and HLA-B alleles of most subjects. A later analysis found that most CMV-associated TCR beta chains appeared HLA-restricted.

As to this clone: The antigen is undetermined.

The donors, nominally healthy at sampling, likely had unrecorded immune exposures. Primers: 60 Vbeta forward and 13 Jbeta reverse. Sequenced by immunoSEQ multiplex PCR; TCRdb stores in-frame clones only, minus some. The table shows 100,000 to 150,000 clones, with roughly 80% occurring only once. Material for sequencing was PBMCs. The TCR sequence derives from a man aged 25 to 45 in good health and CMV-seronegative.

CDR3 in amino acids: CASRVVAGGLEQYF. The CDR3 bases are TGTGCCAGCAGGGTTGTTGCGGGGGGGCTCGAGCAGTACTTC. The chain employs TRBV28 and TRBJ2-7, with 9 bases matching TRBD2. Germline CDR1 and CDR2: MDHEN and SYDVKM. V was clipped by 6 bases and J by 6 bases; unmatched bases: 9. This CDR3 region has 14 residues. Drawing the rest from reference TRBV28 and TRBJ2-7, the complete variable domain is DVKVTQSSRYLVKRTGEKVFLECVQDMDHENMFWYRQDPGLGLRLIYFSYDVKMKEKGDIPEGYSVSREKKERFSLILESASTNQTSMYLCASRVVAGGLEQYFGPGTRLTVT.